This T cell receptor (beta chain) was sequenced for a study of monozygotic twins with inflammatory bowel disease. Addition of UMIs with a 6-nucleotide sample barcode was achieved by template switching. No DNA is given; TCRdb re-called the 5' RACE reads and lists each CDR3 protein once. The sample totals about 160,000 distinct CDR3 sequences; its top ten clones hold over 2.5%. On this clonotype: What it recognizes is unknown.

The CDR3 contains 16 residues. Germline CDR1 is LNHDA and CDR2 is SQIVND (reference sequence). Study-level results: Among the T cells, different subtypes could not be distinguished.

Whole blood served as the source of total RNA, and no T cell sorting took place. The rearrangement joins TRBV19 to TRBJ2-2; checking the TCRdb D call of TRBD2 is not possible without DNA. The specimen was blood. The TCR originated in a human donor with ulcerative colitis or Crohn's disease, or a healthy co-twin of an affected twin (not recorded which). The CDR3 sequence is CASTQGRLVLTGELFF.